This T cell receptor beta chain was recovered during a study of T cells in Graves' hyperthyroidism and ophthalmopathy. CDR3 length equals 13 residues. In germline, CDR1 is GTSNPN, CDR2 SVGIG (reference sequence). V lost 3 bases and J lost 7; bases outside the gene matches: 6. Graves' hyperthyroidism was deemed stable given no ophthalmopathy progression within 18 months. Patients were excluded for uncontrolled infection, other autoimmune disease, pregnancy or lactation. Thyroid ultrasound and orbital computed tomography, with clinical symptoms and serum thyroxine and TRAb, informed diagnoses. The TCR beta CDR3 regions underwent amplification using RNA transcripts as the source. The primer set for the first-round RT-PCR of the TCR CDR3 was HTBI. TCRdb re-analysed the multiplex PCR reads in MiXCR, keeping a single row per CDR3 protein. Found here are about 420,000 distinct CDR3 sequences, less than 20% of them singletons; the top ten hold roughly 7.4%.

This clonotype was seen at least ten times. The origin of this receptor is a woman in her late teens or twenties with Graves' hyperthyroidism. Sequenced material: blood. This sequence joins TRBV30 and TRBJ2-1; TRBD2 matches at 7 bases. The CDR3 spells CAWRLGGGNEQFF. CDR3 coding DNA: TGTGCCTGGAGACTGGGGGGGGGGAATGAGCAGTTCTTC. The whole variable domain, remainder taken from reference TRBV30 and TRBJ2-1, is SQTIHQWPATLVQPVGSPLSLECTVEGTSNPNLYWYRQAAGRGLQLLFYSVGIGQISSEVPQNLSASRPQDRQFILSSKKLLLSDSGFYLCAWRLGGGNEQFFGPGTRLTVL.